This TCR beta chain derives from a study of T cells in localized non-small cell lung cancer. Study-wide results and limits: Elevated circulating T cell density in blood was associated with longer overall survival. Tumor trailed uninvolved adjacent lung in T cell clonality, which peaked there. Detection in adjacent lung was observed for a median roughly 57 of the top 100 tumor clones. Sequence data derive from only one tumor region, so heterogeneity remains possible.

This clone was seen once. Its antigen is not known. CDR3 size: 18 residues. Between the trimmed V and J ends, which lost 0 bases and 1 base, there was a span of 15 bases. Looked up from germline, CDR1 is LNHNV and CDR2 is YYDKDF (reference sequence). TCRdb keeps only in-frame clones here, not all; method: immunoSEQ multiplex PCR. The sample carries 40,000 or so clones, 81% recorded once. This TCR came from a male donor aged 60 or older with stage II lung adenocarcinoma. The chain couples TRBV15 to TRBJ2-2; D remains ambiguous. Sequencing was performed on peripheral blood mononuclear cells, taken before any cancer treatment. DNA for the CDR3: TGTGCCACCAGCAGAGATCGAAGGGTGTGGGTGAACACCGGGGAGCTGTTTTTT. Protein product: CATSRDRRVWVNTGELFF.